This paragraph covers one T cell receptor beta chain sequence. Sequenced by immunoSEQ multiplex PCR; TCRdb stores in-frame clones only, minus some. The repertoire holds approximately 73,000 clones, with 85% to 95% as singletons. This specimen comes from a study of technical replicates of blood from a handful of donors. V shed 6 bases and J shed 1 base, with 12 bases lying between them. The CDR3 spans 14 residues. Germline V gene sequence: CDR1 SSHAT, CDR2 FNYEAQ (reference sequence). The J gene is TRBJ2-5, the V gene TRBV7-7, with a tentative D call TRBD1 (6 bases). This clonotype originated in a human donor in good health. The specimen was T cells isolated from PBMCs. CDR3 loop: CASSSRGSQETQYF. The CDR3 region has the DNA TGTGCCAGCAGTTCTAGGGGGTCCCAAGAGACCCAGTACTTC.